A single sample is the source of the 5 T cell receptor beta chains below, sequenced in a study of blood T cell repertoires in COVID-19. Sequenced by immunoSEQ multiplex PCR; TCRdb stores in-frame clones only, minus some. The table lists 150,000 to 200,000 clones, around 86% of them singletons, with almost 1% in the top ten. The sequencing input was peripheral blood. All receptors come from a man aged 18 to 35 with acute or convalescent COVID-19.

The chain is built from TRBV7-8 and TRBJ2-3, with TRBD2 matching 9 bases. Looked up from germline, CDR1 is SGHVS and CDR2 is FQNEAQ. This CDR3 contains 19 residues. V trimming: 0 bases; J trimming: 0 bases; junction bases outside the gene matches: 10. The CDR3 spells CASSLALSSGGPSTDTQYF. The CDR3 bases are TGTGCCAGCAGCTTAGCGCTGAGTAGCGGGGGACCTAGCACAGATACGCAGTATTTT. The full variable domain, its missing parts supplied by reference TRBV7-8 and TRBJ2-3, is GAGVSQSPRYKVAKRGQDVALRCDPISGHVSLFWYQQALGQGPEFLTYFQNEAQLDKSGLPSDRFFAERPEGSVSTLKIQRTQQEDSAVYLCASSLALSSGGPSTDTQYFGPGTRLTVL.

The chain is built from TRBV6-5 and TRBJ2-1; no reliable D call. CDR1 is MNHEY, CDR2 SVGAGI, per germline. CDR3 size: 15 residues. Trimming removed 2 bases from V and 5 bases from J, with 13 bases in between. CDR3 DNA sequence: TGTGCCAGCAGTTACCTGTCGCGTGCCCACAATGAGCAGTTCTTC. Its protein product is CASSYLSRAHNEQFF.

This clone has only one observation. The DNA of the CDR3 is TGCAGCGTAGGGACAGGGGGCACAGATACGCAGTATTTT. It specifies CSVGTGGTDTQYF. The chain has TRBV29-1 and TRBJ2-3; 10 positions agree with TRBD1. The CDR3 runs to 13 residues. Germline CDR1 and CDR2: SQVTM and ANQGSEA. Trimming removed 6 bases from V and 1 base from J; junction bases left unmatched: 1.

The CDR3 sequence: CASSLSSGGGNTIYF. The CDR3 DNA follows: TGCGCCAGCAGCTTGTCATCAGGGGGTGGAAACACCATATATTTT. The rearrangement links TRBV5-1 to TRBJ1-3; 7 nucleotides line up with TRBD1. V trimming: 1 base; J trimming: 3 bases; junction bases outside the gene matches: 4. This CDR3 has 15 amino acids. CDR1 SGHRS and CDR2 YFSETQ come from the germline V gene.

The J gene is TRBJ2-7, the V gene TRBV11-2, with TRBD2 identical over 7 bases. Losses at the gene ends were 3 bases for V and 4 bases for J; bases not matched to a gene: 3. This CDR3 is 13 amino acids long. CDR1 and CDR2 (germline): SGHAT, FQNNGV. CDR3 sequence reads: CASSFGLGYEQYV. CDR3 nucleotide sequence: TGTGCCAGCAGCTTCGGACTAGGGTACGAGCAGTACGTC.